Below, 31 T cell receptor beta chains from the same sample are listed, as sequenced in a study of cytomegalovirus exposure and HLA in healthy donors. PCR used 60 Vbeta primers and 13 Jbeta primers. Sequencing used immunoSEQ multiplex PCR; TCRdb keeps in-frame clones, though not all of them. Here the sample spans roughly 130,000 clones, around three quarters being singletons. The sample was PBMCs. All receptors come from a male donor in good health and CMV-seronegative.

The chain is built from TRBV28 and TRBJ2-3, with TRBD2 matching over 10 bases. With V trimmed by 5 bases and J by 3 bases, 8 bases remained unmatched. This CDR3 spans 16 amino acids. Germline V lookup: CDR1 MDHEN, CDR2 SYDVKM. The CDR3 DNA reads TGTGCCAGCAGTCCGCCAGCGGGGGGGCCGACAGATACGCAGTATTTT. Protein: CASSPPAGGPTDTQYF.

The V gene is TRBV11-3, the J gene TRBJ2-5; TRBD2 might be the D (6 bases). This CDR3 contains 14 residues. The germline CDR1 and CDR2 sequences are SGHNT and YENEEA. The V gene lost 6 bases and the J gene lost 7 bases, with 18 bases spanning the gap. As DNA, the CDR3 is TGTGCCAGCAGTCAAAGCGGTTACGGGGGGACCCAGTACTTC. Amino acid sequence: CASSQSGYGGTQYF.

The V call is TRBV7-9, the J call TRBJ1-1, with D possibly being TRBD1 (6 bases). V shed 4 bases and J shed 2 bases, with 20 bases lying between them. Germline values: CDR1 SEHNR, CDR2 FQNEAQ (reference sequence). This CDR3 is 17 amino acids long. Here the CDR3 reads CASSWNSWRTVNTEAFF. DNA of the CDR3: TGTGCCAGCAGCTGGAATTCCTGGAGGACAGTAAACACTGAAGCTTTCTTT.

The chain is built from TRBV19 and TRBJ1-6, with D uncertain. This CDR3 has 15 residues. V was shortened by 6 bases and J by 10 bases, with 19 bases between the two germline ends. Germline CDR1 reads LNHDA; CDR2 reads SQIVND (reference sequence). The chain's CDR3 is CASSIIPDGESPLHF. In nucleotides, the CDR3 is TGTGCCAGTAGCATCATACCCGATGGGGAGTCACCCCTCCACTTT.

The chain recombines TRBV6-1 with TRBJ2-2; 9 bases match TRBD1. This CDR3 has 15 amino acids. The junction had 9 bases not matched to a gene; V was cut back by 4 bases and J by 9 bases. CDR1 is MNHNS, CDR2 SASEGT, per germline. This CDR3 reads CASSGTGAIPRELFF. DNA for the CDR3: TGTGCCAGCAGTGGGACAGGGGCTATCCCCAGGGAGCTGTTTTTT.

The chain carries TRBV5-1 and TRBJ2-1; perhaps TRBD2 as D (5 bases). Germline values: CDR1 SGHRS, CDR2 YFSETQ. This CDR3 is built from 13 residues. V lost 4 bases to trimming and J lost 8 bases, with 13 bases between them. The CDR3 spells CASSQGLVHEQFF. DNA of the CDR3: TGCGCCAGCAGCCAAGGACTGGTACATGAGCAGTTCTTC.

This clone was seen a few times. One junction end does not reproduce the germline sequence, and a read error may be involved. This chain links TRBV19 with TRBJ2-1; 9 bases are shared with TRBD1. The CDR3 loop spans 12 amino acids. Germline assignment: CDR1 LNHDA and CDR2 SQIVND (reference sequence). This CDR3 is CASSTRTGVQVF. The CDR3 DNA reads TGTGCCAGTAGTACTAGGACAGGGGTTCAGGTCTTC.

In nucleotides, the CDR3 is TGTGCCAGCAGGAAACAGGGAGGCAATCAGCCCCAGCATTTT. Translating gives CASRKQGGNQPQHF. The rearrangement uses TRBV6-1 and TRBJ1-5; D might be TRBD1 (6 bases). V gave up 6 bases and J gave up 2 bases, with 11 bases separating them. This CDR3 is 14 amino acids long. CDR1 is MNHNS and CDR2 is SASEGT in the germline V gene.

This clone was detected only once. The genes are TRBV4-3 and TRBJ2-3; D perhaps matches TRBD1 (6 bases). Germline V gene lookup returns CDR1 LGHNA and CDR2 YSLEER. The CDR3 spans 15 residues. Trimming pared 1 base from V and 0 bases from J, leaving 8 bases between. Here the CDR3 DNA reads TGCGCCAGCAGCCAAGCAGGGGTTAGCACAGATACGCAGTATTTT. Translating it yields CASSQAGVSTDTQYF.

The chain employs TRBV7-9 and TRBJ1-1; D unresolved. Trimming cost V 7 bases and J 3 bases, with 15 bases left between them. CDR1 is SEHNR and CDR2 is FQNEAQ in the germline V gene (reference sequence). The CDR3 is 14 amino acids. CDR3 in amino acids: CASTTGREDTEAFF. The DNA of the CDR3 is TGTGCCAGCACCACGGGAAGGGAGGACACTGAAGCTTTCTTT.

This chain joins TRBV19 and TRBJ2-7, with D perhaps TRBD1 (6 bases). Germline V gene sequence: CDR1 LNHDA, CDR2 SQIVND (reference sequence). CDR3 length: 13 residues. Trimming shortened V by 3 bases and J by 3 bases, and 9 bases separated the two germline ends. CDR3 sequence (DNA): TGTGCCAGTAGTATGGCCAGGGGCTACGAGCAGTACTTC. Translated, it gives CASSMARGYEQYF. Full variable domain (rest looked up from reference TRBV19 and TRBJ2-7): DGGITQSPKYLFRKEGQNVTLSCEQNLNHDAMYWYRQDPGQGLRLIYYSQIVNDFQKGDIAEGYSVSREKKESFPLTVTSAQKNPTAFYLCASSMARGYEQYFGPGTRLTVT.

The chain's CDR3 is CASSQDRVSPLHF. The CDR3 nucleotides are TGTGCCAGCAGCCAAGACAGGGTTTCACCCCTCCACTTT. The rearrangement links TRBV14 to TRBJ1-6, with D possibly being TRBD1 (5 bases). This CDR3 contains 13 residues. Germline V CDR1 and CDR2: SGHDN, FVKESK. Trimming left V 0 bases short and J 9 bases short, with 6 bases between. The variable domain in full, with the rest retrieved from reference TRBV14 and TRBJ1-6, is EAGVTQFPSHSVIEKGQTVTLRCDPISGHDNLYWYRRVMGKEIKFLLHFVKESKQDESGMPNNRFLAERTGGTYSTLKVQPAELEDSGVYFCASSQDRVSPLHFGNGTRLTVT.

The gene calls are TRBV5-1 and TRBJ2-2; the match to TRBD1 covers 7 bases. This CDR3 has 16 residues. The junction had 6 bases not matched to a gene; V was cut back by 4 bases and J by 0 bases. Germline V gene lookup returns CDR1 SGHRS and CDR2 YFSETQ. For the CDR3, the DNA is TGCGCCAGCAGCCTTTCGGGACAGCCGAACACCGGGGAGCTGTTTTTT. Translating it yields CASSLSGQPNTGELFF. The entire variable domain, with the rest obtained from reference TRBV5-1 and TRBJ2-2, is as follows: KAGVTQTPRYLIKTRGQQVTLSCSPISGHRSVSWYQQTPGQGLQFLFEYFSETQRNKGNFPGRFSGRQFSNSRSEMNVSTLELGDSALYLCASSLSGQPNTGELFFGEGSRLTVL.

V and J are TRBV9 and TRBJ2-3, with 15 bases matching TRBD2. The CDR3 runs to 16 residues. Germline-derived CDR1 and CDR2 are SGDLS and YYNGEE. J lost 4 bases, V lost 3 bases, and 3 bases had no gene match. CDR3 in DNA: TGTGCCAGCAGCGGCGGACTAGCGGGAGGGGCAGATACGCAGTATTTT. Its translation: CASSGGLAGGADTQYF. Filled out from reference TRBV9 and TRBJ2-3, the complete variable domain reads DSGVTQTPKHLITATGQRVTLRCSPRSGDLSVYWYQQSLDQGLQFLIQYYNGEERAKGNILERFSAQQFPDLHSELNLSSLELGDSALYFCASSGGLAGGADTQYFGPGTRLTVL.

This clone came up once. Here the CDR3 DNA reads TGTGCCAGTAGTATAGGAGCAGGGAAGTGGACTTCACCCCTCCACTTT. Translating gives CASSIGAGKWTSPLHF. The V gene is TRBV19, the J gene TRBJ1-6, with a tentative D call TRBD1 (5 bases). The V end was cut by 1 base, the J end by 9 bases, with 16 bases between. CDR1 LNHDA and CDR2 SQIVND come from the germline V gene (reference sequence). This CDR3 has 16 amino acids.

This clone was counted a few times. The chain uses TRBV5-1 and TRBJ2-2, with no clear D. Per the germline V gene, CDR1 is SGHRS and CDR2 is YFSETQ. This CDR3 is 13 amino acids long. The V and J ends lost 0 bases and 4 bases respectively, with 4 bases between them. CDR3 in amino acids: CASSLDSTGELFF. In DNA, the CDR3 is TGCGCCAGCAGCTTGGACAGCACCGGGGAGCTGTTTTTT.

The chain carries TRBV6-1 and TRBJ1-4; 7 bases are shared with TRBD1. The germline gives CDR1 MNHNS, CDR2 SASEGT. This CDR3 is 16 amino acids long. With 3 bases clipped from V and 6 bases from J, the junction kept 10 bases outside the gene matches. The CDR3 bases are TGTGCCAGCAGTGACCTGACAGGGTTGGGGCATGAAAAACTGTTTTTT. Its protein product is CASSDLTGLGHEKLFF.

The table lists this clone with a few counts. V and J are TRBV28 and TRBJ1-1, with D perhaps matching TRBD1 (6 bases). Germline-derived CDR1 and CDR2 are MDHEN and SYDVKM. The CDR3 has 14 amino acids. The CDR3 loop reads CAGRSGEMGTEAFF. The CDR3 bases are TGTGCAGGGCGATCAGGGGAGATGGGCACTGAAGCTTTCTTT.

The V call is TRBV19, the J call TRBJ1-3; D possibly corresponds to TRBD1 (6 bases). Trimming removed 2 bases at V and 0 bases at J, with 8 bases between. This CDR3 is 15 amino acids long. Germline lookup yields CDR1 LNHDA and CDR2 SQIVND (reference sequence). In DNA form, the CDR3 reads TGTGCCAGTAGTATAAGGACAGTCTCTGGAAACACCATATATTTT. This gives the protein CASSIRTVSGNTIYF.

This clone occurred a few times. The CDR3 loop reads CAWNGQGGNYEQYF. The CDR3 DNA is TGTGCCTGGAATGGACAGGGAGGTAACTACGAGCAGTACTTC. The gene calls are TRBV30 and TRBJ2-7, with 8 nucleotides matching TRBD1. The J segment lost 3 bases and the V segment lost 4 bases, leaving 8 bases of the junction unmatched. Germline V gene data show CDR1 as GTSNPN and CDR2 as SVGIG (reference sequence). This CDR3 has 14 amino acids.

This chain joins TRBV19 and TRBJ1-1, with TRBD1 matching 9 bases. Trimming at V came to 5 bases and at J to 4 bases, leaving 5 bases not matched to a gene. Germline loops: CDR1 LNHDA, CDR2 SQIVND (reference sequence). CDR3 length: 14 amino acids. The CDR3 sequence: CASSLGQGRTEAFF. The CDR3 DNA sequence: TGTGCCAGTAGTCTCGGACAGGGGCGCACTGAAGCTTTCTTT.

The chain links TRBV30 to TRBJ2-3, with 11 positions matching TRBD2. Per the germline V gene, CDR1 is GTSNPN and CDR2 is SVGIG (reference sequence). V gave up 2 bases and J gave up 1 base; unmatched junction bases: 11. The CDR3 length is 18 residues. The CDR3 is CAWSRRSSGGGGTDTQYF. The CDR3 DNA reads as TGTGCCTGGAGTCGCAGGAGTAGCGGGGGGGGCGGCACAGATACGCAGTATTTT.

The chain employs TRBV19 and TRBJ2-1; no reliable D call. The CDR3 extends over 12 amino acids. Germline CDR1 reads LNHDA; CDR2 reads SQIVND (reference sequence). Trimming cost V 5 bases and J 7 bases, with 9 bases left between them. For the CDR3, the DNA is TGTGCCAGTAGTTATCTACGAAATGAGCAGTTCTTC. As protein: CASSYLRNEQFF.

V is TRBV27 and J is TRBJ1-1; 7 bases align to TRBD1. Germline CDR1 MNHEY, CDR2 SMNVEV (reference sequence). V was pared by 5 bases and J by 1 base, with 10 bases of the junction left unmatched. The CDR3 totals 16 residues. CDR3 sequence reads: CASSPNPGTANTEAFF. In DNA, the CDR3 is TGTGCCAGCAGTCCGAATCCCGGGACAGCGAACACTGAAGCTTTCTTT.

The chain is built from TRBV7-9 and TRBJ1-1, with no clear D. Between the trimmed V and J ends, which lost 2 bases and 7 bases, there was a span of 8 bases. The CDR3 is made up of 12 amino acids. Germline V gene data show CDR1 as SEHNR and CDR2 as FQNEAQ (reference sequence). CDR3 nucleotide sequence: TGTGCCAGCAGCTTACGGGAGATTGAAGCTTTCTTT. This sequence encodes CASSLREIEAFF.

This chain links TRBV27 with TRBJ2-7; D may be TRBD1 (5 bases). This CDR3 region has 13 residues. V lost 3 bases and J lost 6, with 12 bases in between. The V gene's germline CDR1 is MNHEY and CDR2 SMNVEV (reference sequence). The CDR3 DNA sequence: TGTGCCAGCAGTTTGGCAGGGCGAGGCGAGCAGTACTTC. Its protein product is CASSLAGRGEQYF.

The chain employs TRBV19 and TRBJ2-1; TRBD1 aligns across 8 bases. The J segment lost 0 bases and the V segment lost 3 bases, leaving 7 bases of the junction unmatched. This CDR3 has 17 amino acids. Germline CDR1 and CDR2: LNHDA and SQIVND (reference sequence). CDR3: CASSMGRTGSSYNEQFF. The CDR3 DNA follows: TGTGCCAGTAGTATGGGTCGGACAGGGAGCTCCTACAATGAGCAGTTCTTC.

V and J are TRBV23-1 and TRBJ2-7; TRBD2 matches at 9 bases. TRBV23-1 is annotated as an ORF whose role is uncertain. The CDR3 extends over 16 amino acids. V shed 0 bases and J 4 bases; nucleotides not matched to a gene: 7. CDR3 nucleotide sequence: TGCGCCAGCAGTCAATCGGGGCGGGAGGGCCCGTACGAGCAGTACTTC. Encoded protein: CASSQSGREGPYEQYF.

In this sample, this clone turned up a few times. V gene TRBV5-1 combines with J gene TRBJ2-2, with 7 bases identical to TRBD2. The J segment lost 6 bases and the V segment lost 3 bases, leaving 8 bases of the junction unmatched. Germline V gives CDR1 SGHRS, CDR2 YFSETQ. The length of the CDR3 is 15 residues. The CDR3 DNA follows: TGCGCCAGCAGCTGGGTGTCGGGGGGACCCGGGGAGCTGTTTTTT. Encoded protein: CASSWVSGGPGELFF.

The chain's CDR3 is CASSFGLAEQAQYF. The CDR3 nucleotides are TGTGCCAGCAGCTTTGGACTAGCGGAACAGGCCCAGTACTTC. The chain uses TRBV11-2 and TRBJ2-5; 10 bases fit TRBD2. V lost 3 bases to trimming and J lost 9 bases; unmatched junction nucleotides: 7. Germline V CDR1 and CDR2: SGHAT, FQNNGV. CDR3 length: 14 amino acids.

The chain recombines TRBV28 with TRBJ1-1; the D gene is possibly TRBD1 (6 bases). The germline V gene has CDR1 MDHEN and CDR2 SYDVKM. The CDR3 consists of 14 residues. V was clipped by 3 bases and J by 6 bases, with 14 bases between them. CDR3 nucleotides: TGTGCCAGCAGTTTCCACAGGGAAATGGCTGAAGCTTTCTTT. This sequence encodes CASSFHREMAEAFF.